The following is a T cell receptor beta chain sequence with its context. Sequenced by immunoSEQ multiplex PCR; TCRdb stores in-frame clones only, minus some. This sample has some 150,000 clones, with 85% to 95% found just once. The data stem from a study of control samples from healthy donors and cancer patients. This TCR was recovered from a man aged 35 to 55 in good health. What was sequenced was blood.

The CDR3 protein is CASSLSPVPSSYNEQFF. CDR3 sequence (DNA): TGTGCCAGCAGTTTATCGCCAGTCCCGAGCTCCTACAATGAGCAGTTCTTC. The V call is TRBV27, the J call TRBJ2-1; D remains ambiguous. Per the germline V gene, CDR1 is MNHEY and CDR2 is SMNVEV (reference sequence). V was clipped by 0 bases and J by 0 bases, with 12 bases between them. This CDR3 is 17 amino acids long.